This TCR beta chain was found in a study of patients and donors after allogeneic stem cell transplantation. V lost 3 bases and J 9 bases, leaving 12 bases between the germline ends. CDR1 ENHRY and CDR2 SYGVKD come from the germline V gene. The CDR3 is 14 amino acids. TCRdb analysed the RT-PCR reads with MiXCR anew, one entry per CDR3 protein. The sample includes about 960,000 distinct CDR3 sequences, approximately 18% of them seen just once. At least ten counts were recorded for this clonotype. The sample consisted of blood, either unsorted or a sorted T cell fraction (not recorded which). The TCR comes from a human donor who was either an allogeneic HSCT recipient or a stem cell or donor lymphocyte infusion donor (not recorded which). It is not recorded whose cells these are; they may come from a transplant donor. J is TRBJ1-6 and V is TRBV10-3, with unresolved D. The CDR3 DNA sequence: TGTGCCATCAGTGAAGAGGGTGGAGGTTCACCCCTCCACTTT. This gives the protein CAISEEGGGSPLHF.